One sample yielded the 22 T cell receptor beta chains listed below, sequenced in a study of blood T cells in healthy people across ages. Then a second PCR, running about 6 to 12 cycles, was carried out with a sample-barcoded 5' primer and a J-beta primer mix. TCRdb passed the 5' RACE reads through MiXCR, listing each CDR3 protein once. The sample contains approximately 800,000 distinct CDR3 sequences, under 80% of which appear only once. Material: blood. The receptors were sampled from a man aged 25 to 40 in good health.

The genes are TRBV12-3 or TRBV12-4 and TRBJ2-7, with D maybe TRBD1 (6 bases). The CDR3 extends over 15 amino acids. Trimming pared 1 base from V and 7 bases from J, leaving 17 bases between. CDR3 sequence reads: CASSLEGQSSREQYF. The DNA for the CDR3 is TGTGCCAGCAGTTTAGAAGGACAGTCGTCGCGAGAGCAGTACTTC.

Comments on this clonotype: Because the CDR3 is missing its conserved closing phenylalanine or tryptophan, this is likely a read error. The gene calls are TRBV6-2 or TRBV6-3 and TRBJ2-5; maybe TRBD1 (6 bases). The V gene's germline CDR1 is MNHEY and CDR2 SVGEGT. The V end lost 7 bases, the J end lost 11 bases, and 26 bases lay between the germline ends. The CDR3 totals 15 residues. The CDR3 nucleotides read TGTGCCAGCATCTTAGGGAACAGGGATTACAATGAGCAGTACTTA. It encodes CASILGNRDYNEQYL.

In regard to this clonotype: This sequence may be a read error, since a much larger clone differs from it by one base. V is TRBV29-1 and J is TRBJ2-7, with TRBD1 matching over 10 bases. The closer fit of TRBJ2-5 to the DNA end suggests the J call may be wrong. This CDR3 comprises 17 residues. Germline lookup yields CDR1 SQVTM and CDR2 ANQGSEA. Written as DNA, the CDR3 is TGCAGCGTAACGACAGGGGGCGATCCTCGGGCCTTGGAGACCCAGTACTTC. Translating it yields CSVTTGGDPRALETQYF.

In this sample, this clonotype turned up a few times. The chain joins TRBV25-1 to TRBJ2-5, with 12 bases fitting TRBD2. The CDR3 consists of 17 residues. Trimming cost V 4 bases and J 2 bases; bases outside gene matches: 8. Per the germline V gene, CDR1 is MGHDK and CDR2 is SYGVNS. In DNA form, the CDR3 reads TGTGCCAGCAGTGTAGGGAGGACTAGCGGGGTACAAGAGACCCAGTACTTC. Its translation: CASSVGRTSGVQETQYF.

This clonotype was observed a few times. The chain carries TRBV20-1 and TRBJ2-6; no firm D call. This CDR3 contains 13 residues. In germline, CDR1 is DFQATT, CDR2 SNEGSKA (reference sequence). The V end was cut by 1 base, the J end by 4 bases, with 5 bases between. CDR3 sequence: CSARVGGANVLTF. In nucleotides, the CDR3 is TGCAGTGCTAGAGTAGGGGGGGCCAACGTCCTGACTTTC.

The chain recombines TRBV3-1 with TRBJ1-6; 8 bases line up with TRBD1. V lost 4 bases and J lost 6; bases outside the gene matches: 8. The V gene's germline CDR1 is LGHDT and CDR2 YNNKEL (reference sequence). This CDR3 is 16 amino acids long. The CDR3 region has the DNA TGTGCCAGCAGCCCTTCGACAGGGGCGGGTAATTCACCCCTCCACTTT. Its translation: CASSPSTGAGNSPLHF.

This clonotype occurred a few times. At one end the junction does not follow the germline gene, possibly because of a read error. The chain uses TRBV5-1 and TRBJ2-5, with TRBD2 matching 11 bases. CDR3 length: 14 amino acids. Germline CDR1 reads SGHRS; CDR2 reads YFSETQ. This CDR3 is CASSLAGGEETQYF. In DNA form, the CDR3 reads TGTGCCAGCAGCTTAGCGGGGGGGGAAGAGACCCAGTACTTC. Supplemented by reference TRBV5-1 and TRBJ2-5, the full variable domain reads KAGVTQTPRYLIKTRGQQVTLSCSPISGHRSVSWYQQTPGQGLQFLFEYFSETQRNKGNFPGRFSGRQFSNSRSEMNVSTLELGDSALYLCASSLAGGEETQYFGPGTRLLVL.

The chain is built from TRBV24-1 and TRBJ1-4; a possible D gene is TRBD1 (6 bases). The DNA matches TRBJ1-1 better at its end, which makes the J call doubtful. The CDR3 runs 13 residues. Per the germline V gene, CDR1 is KGHDR and CDR2 is SFDVKD. In nucleotides, the CDR3 is TGTGCCACCAGTGATAGGGGGGACACTGAAGCTTTCTTT. Translation gives CATSDRGDTEAFF.

Concerning this clonotype: Given a much more abundant clone one base away, this may be a read error. The chain links TRBV5-1 to TRBJ1-2; no reliable D call. CDR1 is SGHRS and CDR2 is YFSETQ in the germline V gene. This CDR3 is 13 amino acids long. The CDR3 nucleotides read TGCGCCAGCATCTTGTCGACATCCTATGGCTACACCTTC. As protein: CASILSTSYGYTF.

The J gene is TRBJ2-7, the V gene TRBV20-1; D uncertain. Trimming cost V 5 bases and J 3 bases, with 5 bases left between them. The CDR3 consists of 10 residues. Germline V gives CDR1 DFQATT, CDR2 SNEGSKA (reference sequence). The CDR3 coding sequence is TGCAGTGCTTCGGTCTACGAGCAGTACTTC. Translating gives CSASVYEQYF.

This chain links TRBV20-1 with TRBJ2-5; TRBD2 matches at 9 bases. Germline V gives CDR1 DFQATT, CDR2 SNEGSKA (reference sequence). J was trimmed by 5 bases and V by 7 bases; bases with no gene match: 8. CDR3 length: 13 amino acids. This CDR3 is CSVHGGGAETQYF. The CDR3 DNA sequence: TGCAGTGTTCACGGCGGGGGGGCGGAGACCCAGTACTTC.

The chain couples TRBV9 to TRBJ2-3; 11 nucleotides agree with TRBD2. CDR3 size: 14 residues. In germline, CDR1 is SGDLS, CDR2 YYNGEE. Trimming cost V 4 bases and J 4 bases; bases outside gene matches: 2. The CDR3 DNA follows: TGTGCCAGCAGCATACTAGCGGGGGCAGATACGCAGTATTTT. Translation gives CASSILAGADTQYF.

This chain's CDR3 is CASRPYPKGADQPQHF. DNA of the CDR3: TGTGCCAGCAGACCGTACCCAAAGGGGGCCGATCAGCCCCAGCATTTT. The chain employs TRBV9 and TRBJ1-5; 7 bases agree with TRBD1. The CDR3 sequence is 16 residues long. Germline loops: CDR1 SGDLS, CDR2 YYNGEE. V lost 5 bases to trimming and J lost 5 bases; unmatched junction nucleotides: 13.

This chain connects TRBV20-1 to TRBJ2-1, with 13 bases fitting TRBD2. The CDR3 has 14 amino acids. Losses at the gene ends were 5 bases for V and 8 bases for J; bases not matched to a gene: 6. In germline, CDR1 is DFQATT, CDR2 SNEGSKA (reference sequence). CDR3 sequence reads: CSASWTSGGHEQFF. As DNA, the CDR3 is TGCAGTGCTTCGTGGACTAGCGGGGGTCATGAGCAGTTCTTC.

The rearrangement uses TRBV29-1 and TRBJ2-7; 9 positions match TRBD1. CDR1 SQVTM and CDR2 ANQGSEA come from the germline V gene. The CDR3 sequence is 15 residues long. V dropped 3 bases and J dropped 1; count of bases not matched to a gene: 7. The CDR3 spells CSVEATGQGSYEQYF. In DNA, the CDR3 is TGCAGCGTTGAGGCGACGGGACAGGGATCCTACGAGCAGTACTTC.

The chain combines TRBV7-6 with TRBJ2-7; D remains unclear. The DNA end favors TRBJ2-5, so the J call may be wrong. The CDR3 is made up of 14 amino acids. The germline CDR1 and CDR2 sequences are SGHVS and FNYEAQ. CDR3 coding DNA: TGTGCCAGCAGCACCCCCAGGCCTCCGGAGACCCAGTACTTC. Encoded protein: CASSTPRPPETQYF.

The chain carries TRBV24-1 and TRBJ1-4; a possible D gene is TRBD1 (5 bases). Per germline, CDR1 KGHDR and CDR2 SFDVKD. The CDR3 spans 14 residues. Trimming took 4 bases from V and 6 from J, leaving 11 bases between them. CDR3 DNA sequence: TGTGCCACCAGTGACCCTGCGGGGGATGAAAAACTGTTTTTT. This encodes CATSDPAGDEKLFF.

The V gene is TRBV10-3, the J gene TRBJ1-2, with D tentatively TRBD1 (6 bases). This CDR3 contains 15 residues. V lost 4 bases, J lost 6 bases, and 18 bases lay in between. Germline V lookup: CDR1 ENHRY, CDR2 SYGVKD. CDR3 region: CAISVDPGRGHGYTF. The DNA for the CDR3 is TGTGCCATCAGTGTCGACCCGGGTCGGGGGCATGGCTACACCTTC.

The chain has TRBV27 and TRBJ2-7; TRBD1 agrees at 9 bases. The germline gives CDR1 MNHEY, CDR2 SMNVEV (reference sequence). The CDR3 totals 13 residues. V lost 6 bases and J lost 3; bases outside the gene matches: 3. Here the CDR3 DNA reads TGTGCCAGCAGACAGGGGGCCCTCTACGAGCAGTACTTC. This gives the protein CASRQGALYEQYF.

The chain combines TRBV7-9 with TRBJ1-6; D remains ambiguous. V dropped 0 bases and J dropped 0 bases, with 12 bases sitting between them. Germline loops: CDR1 SEHNR, CDR2 FQNEAQ (reference sequence). This CDR3 is built from 18 residues. The DNA for the CDR3 is TGTGCCAGCAGCTTAGCGAGCGGAGTAAGCTCCTATAATTCACCCCTCCACTTT. Protein: CASSLASGVSSYNSPLHF.

V usage is TRBV7-3 and J usage is TRBJ2-1, with 7 bases that match TRBD2. With the DNA end fitting TRBJ2-7 better, the J assignment may be wrong. The CDR3 has 15 residues. Germline CDR1 and CDR2: SGHTA and FQGTGA. This CDR3 is CASSSRGTTLREQYF. The CDR3 DNA is TGTGCCAGCAGCTCCCGCGGGACTACTCTTAGGGAGCAGTACTTC.

J is TRBJ2-7 and V is TRBV20-1; no firm D call. CDR1 is DFQATT, CDR2 SNEGSKA, per germline (reference sequence). CDR3 length: 16 residues. The V and J ends lost 1 base and 0 bases respectively, with 16 bases between them. The CDR3 nucleotides read TGCAGTGCTAGAGGGACGCAGGCGATTATCTCCTACGAGCAGTACTTC. This codes for CSARGTQAIISYEQYF.